This T cell receptor beta chain was found in a study of blood T cell repertoires in COVID-19. This clone was seen only once. CDR1 is MNHNS, CDR2 SASEGT, per germline. With 4 bases clipped from V and 8 bases from J, the junction kept 17 bases outside the gene matches. This CDR3 has 18 residues. TCRdb's copy holds only in-frame clones and misses some; the assay was immunoSEQ multiplex PCR. Among 100,000 to 150,000 clones listed, 82% were seen once. The chain combines TRBV6-1 with TRBJ2-1; TRBD1 matches 10 bases. Sequenced: peripheral blood. The origin of this receptor is a woman aged 70-85 years with acute or convalescent COVID-19. The DNA for the CDR3 is TGTGCCAGCAGTGGACAGGGGGCTGTAACGGTTTTGTTTGATGAGCAGTTCTTC. Protein sequence: CASSGQGAVTVLFDEQFF.